One and the same sample provided the 24 T cell receptor beta chains below, sequenced in a study of blood T cells in healthy people across ages. A second PCR of roughly 7 to 11 cycles used a sample-barcoded 5' primer and a J-beta primer mix. In TCRdb, the 5' RACE reads were re-called with MiXCR into one record per CDR3 protein. The data show around 1,700,000 distinct CDR3 sequences, 28% seen once. Sequencing was performed on blood. These receptors originate from a woman aged 25 to 39 in good health.

For the CDR3, the DNA is TGTGCCAGCAGCTGGAAAAGTACGGGTACCCCCTACGAGCAGTACTTC. This encodes CASSWKSTGTPYEQYF. The chain employs TRBV5-6 and TRBJ2-5; unclear D gene. The J call may be incorrect, as the DNA end agrees better with TRBJ2-7. CDR1 is SGHDT, CDR2 YYEEEE, per germline. This CDR3 comprises 16 residues.

This clonotype was seen at least ten times. The V and J genes are TRBV5-1 and TRBJ2-7; TRBD1 agrees at 7 bases. V was pared by 2 bases and J by 1 base, with 3 bases of the junction left unmatched. This CDR3 has 14 amino acids. The germline V gene has CDR1 SGHRS and CDR2 YFSETQ. The DNA for the CDR3 is TGCGCCAGCAGCTTCATGGGACAGTCCTACGAGCAGTACTTC. As protein: CASSFMGQSYEQYF.

The chain is built from TRBV20-1 and TRBJ2-3, with TRBD2 matching over 9 bases. Germline V gives CDR1 DFQATT, CDR2 SNEGSKA (reference sequence). V lost 7 bases to trimming and J lost 5 bases; unmatched junction nucleotides: 10. This CDR3 is built from 14 residues. As DNA, the CDR3 is TGCAGTGGAGAGGCTAGCGGGGCCGAAGATACGCAGTATTTT. The encoded protein is CSGEASGAEDTQYF.

The chain has TRBV3-1 and TRBJ1-6; 12 nucleotides align to TRBD1. This CDR3 is built from 15 residues. From germline, CDR1 is LGHDT and CDR2 YNNKEL (reference sequence). Trimming cost V 4 bases and J 9 bases; bases outside gene matches: 4. In DNA form, the CDR3 reads TGTGCCAGCAGCCCGGGGACAGGGGGCCTTTCACCCCTCCACTTT. Encoded protein: CASSPGTGGLSPLHF. Variable domain in full (rest from reference TRBV3-1 and TRBJ1-6): DTAVSQTPKYLVTQMGNDKSIKCEQNLGHDTMYWYKQDSKKFLKIMFSYNNKELIINETVPNRFSPKSPDKAHLNLHINSLELGDSAVYFCASSPGTGGLSPLHFGNGTRLTVT.

The sample holds many counts of this clonotype. The gene calls are TRBV4-1 and TRBJ2-7; D not resolved. This CDR3 has 13 amino acids. From germline, CDR1 is MGHRA and CDR2 YSYEKL. V was shortened by 1 base and J by 6 bases, with 10 bases between the two germline ends. The CDR3 region is CASSQAERGEQYF. CDR3 coding DNA: TGCGCCAGCAGCCAAGCGGAGCGAGGCGAGCAGTACTTC.

The chain couples TRBV7-6 to TRBJ2-3; D is unresolved. The V gene lost 6 bases and the J gene lost 3 bases, with 16 bases spanning the gap. Germline V CDR1 and CDR2: SGHVS, FNYEAQ. The CDR3 is made up of 15 amino acids. The chain's CDR3 is CASRPGAETTDTQYF. The CDR3 nucleotides are TGTGCCAGCAGGCCGGGTGCCGAAACGACAGATACGCAGTATTTT.

This clonotype turned up a few times. The CDR3 DNA is TGTGCCAGCAGTTACGATCGGTCTCGCACTGAAGCTTTCTTT. Residues: CASSYDRSRTEAFF. The chain links TRBV6-5 to TRBJ1-1; D is uncertain. The V end lost 2 bases, the J end lost 4 bases, and 11 bases lay between the germline ends. CDR1 and CDR2 (germline): MNHEY, SVGAGI. This CDR3 has 14 residues.

V usage is TRBV29-1 and J usage is TRBJ1-2; 7 bases agree with TRBD1. This CDR3 contains 11 residues. Germline V gene sequence: CDR1 SQVTM, CDR2 ANQGSEA. With V trimmed by 7 bases and J by 8 bases, 7 bases remained unmatched. CDR3 sequence (DNA): TGCAGCGAGGGGGCTAGTCGGGGCTACACCTTC. This sequence encodes CSEGASRGYTF. The variable domain in full, completed from reference TRBV29-1 and TRBJ1-2, reads SAVISQKPSRDICQRGTSLTIQCQVDSQVTMMFWYRQQPGQSLTLIATANQGSEATYESGFVIDKFPISRPNLTFSTLTVSNMSPEDSSIYLCSEGASRGYTFGSGTRLTVV.

Concerning this clonotype itself: This may be a read error: a much more frequent sequence differs by one nucleotide. This is likely a read error, given that the CDR3 carries no conserved phenylalanine or tryptophan at its end. The rearrangement links TRBV29-1 to TRBJ2-5; D may be TRBD1 (6 bases). Germline CDR1 and CDR2: SQVTM and ANQGSEA. This CDR3 is 11 amino acids long. Between the trimmed V and J ends, which lost 4 bases and 5 bases, there was a span of 8 bases. CDR3 loop: CSVGGPETQYL. For the CDR3, the DNA is TGCAGCGTTGGGGGGCCGGAGACCCAGTACTTA.

V is TRBV20-1 and J is TRBJ2-1; TRBD1 agrees at 9 bases. The CDR3 contains 13 residues. CDR1 is DFQATT and CDR2 is SNEGSKA in the germline V gene (reference sequence). Trimming at V came to 7 bases and at J to 8 bases, leaving 9 bases not matched to a gene. CDR3 sequence reads: CSGGQGILDEQFF. The CDR3 DNA reads TGCAGTGGGGGACAGGGCATCCTCGATGAGCAGTTCTTC.

The CDR3 nucleotides are TGTGCCAGCAGTTACAACTTGGACAGGCGTAGGGATGAGCAGTTCTTC. Translating gives CASSYNLDRRRDEQFF. The chain uses TRBV6-6 and TRBJ2-1, with 7 bases that match TRBD1. The germline CDR1 and CDR2 sequences are MNHNY and SVGAGI (reference sequence). V trimming: 2 bases; J trimming: 8 bases; junction bases outside the gene matches: 12. The CDR3 has 16 residues.

There are many counts of this clonotype. The rearrangement joins TRBV28 to TRBJ2-5, with 7 nucleotides matching TRBD2. V was clipped by 3 bases and J by 5 bases; unmatched bases: 6. Germline V gene data show CDR1 as MDHEN and CDR2 as SYDVKM. The CDR3 is 14 amino acids. CDR3 residues: CASSFVTSSETQYF. The CDR3 DNA sequence: TGTGCCAGCAGTTTTGTGACTAGCTCGGAGACCCAGTACTTC.

This clonotype was picked up a small number of times. The chain has TRBV20-1 and TRBJ2-1; D gene uncertain. Trimming took off 0 bases at V and 13 bases at J, with 22 bases between the two ends. Germline CDR1 reads DFQATT; CDR2 reads SNEGSKA (reference sequence). The CDR3 spans 15 residues. CDR3 DNA sequence: TGCAGTGCTAGAGATTACAGTCAATTTCAAGAGACCCAGTTCTTC. Residues: CSARDYSQFQETQFF.

CDR3 in amino acids: CASSRTRALEAFF. The CDR3 DNA is TGTGCCAGCAGCCGAACACGGGCCCTCGAAGCTTTCTTT. The J gene is TRBJ1-1, the V gene TRBV7-2; D not resolved. Germline V gives CDR1 SGHTA, CDR2 FQGNSA. The CDR3 contains 13 residues. The V gene lost 5 bases and the J gene lost 8 bases, with 15 bases spanning the gap.

V is TRBV15 and J is TRBJ2-1; the D gene is possibly TRBD2 (6 bases). CDR1 and CDR2 from the germline V gene are LNHNV and YYDKDF (reference sequence). Trimming took 0 bases from V and 10 from J, leaving 19 bases between them. The CDR3 contains 16 residues. CDR3 sequence (DNA): TGTGCCACCAGCAGAGATATCCCCGGGGCGGGAAACGAGCAGTTCTTC. Translation gives CATSRDIPGAGNEQFF.

There are a few counts of this clonotype. The gene calls are TRBV12-3 or TRBV12-4 and TRBJ1-2; D is perhaps TRBD1 (6 bases). The CDR3 loop spans 11 amino acids. Trimming cost V 8 bases and J 4 bases, with 8 bases left between them. CDR3: CASEGGYGYTF. The CDR3 nucleotides are TGTGCCAGCGAGGGGGGCTATGGCTACACCTTC.

As concerns this clonotype: In this CDR3 the conserved last residue, phenylalanine or tryptophan, is missing, so a read error is likely. This chain links TRBV7-3 with TRBJ2-2; no clear D. V was pared by 5 bases and J by 2 bases, with 12 bases between. Germline lookup yields CDR1 SGHTA and CDR2 FQGTGA. The CDR3 is 15 residues long. CDR3 DNA sequence: TGTGCCAGCAGCCTAGGAAGTAGCAACACCGGGGAGCTGTTTGTT. Translating it yields CASSLGSSNTGELFV.

This clonotype has just a few counts. The chain uses TRBV6-5 and TRBJ2-7; tentative D call: TRBD2 (7 bases). Germline V CDR1 and CDR2: MNHEY, SVGAGI. Trimming removed 6 bases from V and 5 bases from J, with 20 bases in between. This CDR3 has 15 amino acids. The CDR3 sequence: CASSWGGRGANEQYF. CDR3 coding DNA: TGTGCCAGCAGCTGGGGGGGTCGGGGGGCTAACGAGCAGTACTTC.

This clonotype was detected a few times. The CDR3 protein is CASSKTENNEQFF. CDR3 nucleotide sequence: TGTGCCAGCAGCAAAACAGAGAACAATGAGCAGTTCTTC. V gene TRBV28 combines with J gene TRBJ2-1; D unresolved. The CDR3 totals 13 residues. Trimming left V 6 bases short and J 5 bases short, with 11 bases between. Germline-derived CDR1 and CDR2 are MDHEN and SYDVKM. Using reference TRBV28 and TRBJ2-1 for the parts outside the CDR3, the full variable domain is DVKVTQSSRYLVKRTGEKVFLECVQDMDHENMFWYRQDPGLGLRLIYFSYDVKMKEKGDIPEGYSVSREKKERFSLILESASTNQTSMYLCASSKTENNEQFFGPGTRLTVL.

This clonotype was seen just once. J is TRBJ2-1 and V is TRBV11-2; TRBD1 is a possible D gene (6 bases). Germline V gene lookup returns CDR1 SGHAT and CDR2 FQNNGV. Trimming shortened V by 5 bases and J by 2 bases, and 13 bases separated the two germline ends. This CDR3 has 15 residues. The CDR3 nucleotides are TGTGCCAGCAGCCAGGACAGTCAGACCTACAATGAGCAGTTCTTC. Protein product: CASSQDSQTYNEQFF.

J is TRBJ2-5 and V is TRBV28; D is undetermined. This CDR3 spans 13 amino acids. Germline-derived CDR1 and CDR2 are MDHEN and SYDVKM. Trimming left V 7 bases short and J 4 bases short, with 13 bases between. The CDR3 region has the DNA TGTGCCAGCAATACTGCGGCAGTAGAGACCCAGTACTTC. This translates into CASNTAAVETQYF.

The rearrangement uses TRBV25-1 and TRBJ2-5; no firm D call. Germline V gives CDR1 MGHDK, CDR2 SYGVNS. The CDR3 consists of 13 residues. V gave up 2 bases and J gave up 7 bases, with 11 bases separating them. The chain's CDR3 is CASSERGLGTQYF. In DNA, the CDR3 is TGTGCCAGCAGTGAACGAGGTCTGGGGACCCAGTACTTC.

The sample holds many counts of this clonotype. This sequence joins TRBV29-1 and TRBJ2-5; D gene unclear. V lost 4 bases to trimming and J lost 5 bases, with 8 bases between them. Germline V gene lookup returns CDR1 SQVTM and CDR2 ANQGSEA. The CDR3 loop spans 11 amino acids. CDR3: CSVADAETQYF. DNA of the CDR3: TGCAGCGTTGCCGACGCCGAGACCCAGTACTTC.

To note about this clonotype: The junction shows a germline mismatch at one end, possibly a read error. This chain connects TRBV3-1 to TRBJ2-4; D gene ambiguous. The better agreement between TRBJ2-7 and the DNA end casts doubt on the J call. The CDR3 extends over 14 amino acids. Germline V gene sequence: CDR1 LGHDT, CDR2 YNNKEL (reference sequence). DNA for the CDR3: TGTGCCAGCAACCAAGATCCAGGCTCCTACGAGCAGTACTTC. Translating gives CASNQDPGSYEQYF.